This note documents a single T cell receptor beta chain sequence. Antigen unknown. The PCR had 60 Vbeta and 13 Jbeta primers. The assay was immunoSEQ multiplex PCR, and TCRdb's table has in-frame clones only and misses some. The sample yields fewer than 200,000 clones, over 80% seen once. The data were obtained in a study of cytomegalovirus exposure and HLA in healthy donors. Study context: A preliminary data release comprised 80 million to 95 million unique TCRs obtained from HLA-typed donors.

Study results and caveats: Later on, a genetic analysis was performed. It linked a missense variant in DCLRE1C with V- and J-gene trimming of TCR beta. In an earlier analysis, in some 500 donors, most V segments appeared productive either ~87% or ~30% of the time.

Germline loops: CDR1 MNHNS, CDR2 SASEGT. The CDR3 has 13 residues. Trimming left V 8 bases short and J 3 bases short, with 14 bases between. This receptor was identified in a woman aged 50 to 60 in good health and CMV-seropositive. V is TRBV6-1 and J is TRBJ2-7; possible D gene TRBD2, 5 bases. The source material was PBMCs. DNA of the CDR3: TGTGCCAGCCGGCCAGCGGCGGGCTACGAGCAGTACTTC. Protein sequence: CASRPAAGYEQYF.